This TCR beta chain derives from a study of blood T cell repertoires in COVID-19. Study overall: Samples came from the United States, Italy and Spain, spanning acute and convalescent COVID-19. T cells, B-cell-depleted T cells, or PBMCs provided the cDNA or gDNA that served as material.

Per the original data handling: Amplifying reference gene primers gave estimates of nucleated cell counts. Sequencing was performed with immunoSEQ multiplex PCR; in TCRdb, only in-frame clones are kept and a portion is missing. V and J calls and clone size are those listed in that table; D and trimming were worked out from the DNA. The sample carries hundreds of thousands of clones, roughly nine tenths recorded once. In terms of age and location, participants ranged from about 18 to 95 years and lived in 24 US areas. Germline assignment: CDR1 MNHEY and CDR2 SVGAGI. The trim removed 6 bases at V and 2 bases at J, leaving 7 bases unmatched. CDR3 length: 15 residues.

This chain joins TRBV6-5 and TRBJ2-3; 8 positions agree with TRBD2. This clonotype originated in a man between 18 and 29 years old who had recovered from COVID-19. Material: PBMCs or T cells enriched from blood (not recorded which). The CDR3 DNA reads TGTGCCAGCAGGATCGGGAGGGCGGCCACAGATACGCAGTATTTT. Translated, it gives CASRIGRAATDTQYF.